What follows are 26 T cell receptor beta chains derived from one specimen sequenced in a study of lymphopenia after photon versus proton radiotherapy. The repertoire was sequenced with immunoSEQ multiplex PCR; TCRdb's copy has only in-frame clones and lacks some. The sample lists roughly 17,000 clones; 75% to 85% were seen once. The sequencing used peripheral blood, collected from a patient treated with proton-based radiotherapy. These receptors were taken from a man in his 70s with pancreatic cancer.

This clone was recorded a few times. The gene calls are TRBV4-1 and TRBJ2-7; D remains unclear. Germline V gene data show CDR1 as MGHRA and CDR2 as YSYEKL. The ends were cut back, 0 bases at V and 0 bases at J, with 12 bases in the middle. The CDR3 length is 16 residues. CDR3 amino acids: CASSQDFPGSSYEQYF. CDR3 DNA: TGCGCCAGCAGCCAAGATTTCCCCGGTAGCTCCTACGAGCAGTACTTC.

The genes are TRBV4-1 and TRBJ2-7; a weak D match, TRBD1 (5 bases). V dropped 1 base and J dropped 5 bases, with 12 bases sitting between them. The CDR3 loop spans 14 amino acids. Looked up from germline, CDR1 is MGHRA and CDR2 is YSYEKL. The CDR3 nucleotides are TGCGCCAGCAGCCAAGTTGGCAGGGCTGACGAGCAGTACTTC. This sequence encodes CASSQVGRADEQYF.

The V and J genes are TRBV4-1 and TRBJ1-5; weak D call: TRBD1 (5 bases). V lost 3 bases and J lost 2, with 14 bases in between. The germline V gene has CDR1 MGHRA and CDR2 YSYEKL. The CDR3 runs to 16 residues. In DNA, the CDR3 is TGCGCCAGCAGCCAGCCGTCAGCGGGGGGCAATCAGCCCCAGCATTTT. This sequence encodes CASSQPSAGGNQPQHF.

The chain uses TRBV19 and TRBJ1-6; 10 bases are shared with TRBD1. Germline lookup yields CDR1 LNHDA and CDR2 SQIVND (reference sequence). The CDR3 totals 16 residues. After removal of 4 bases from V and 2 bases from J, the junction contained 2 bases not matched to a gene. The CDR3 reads CASSTTGGTYNSPLHF. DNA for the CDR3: TGTGCCAGTAGTACGACAGGGGGCACCTATAATTCACCCCTCCACTTT.

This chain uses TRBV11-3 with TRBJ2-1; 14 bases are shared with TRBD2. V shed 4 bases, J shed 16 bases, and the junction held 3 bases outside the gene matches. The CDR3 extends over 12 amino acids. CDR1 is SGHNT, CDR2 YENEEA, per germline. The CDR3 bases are TGTGCCAGCAGCTCCGGACTAGCGGGAGGATTCTTC. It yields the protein CASSSGLAGGFF.

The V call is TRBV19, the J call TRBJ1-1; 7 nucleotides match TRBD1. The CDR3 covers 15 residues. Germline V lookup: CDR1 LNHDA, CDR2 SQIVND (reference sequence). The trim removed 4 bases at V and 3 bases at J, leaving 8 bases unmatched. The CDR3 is CASSTLTGRDTEAFF. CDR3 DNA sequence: TGTGCCAGTAGTACCCTGACAGGGAGGGACACTGAAGCTTTCTTT.

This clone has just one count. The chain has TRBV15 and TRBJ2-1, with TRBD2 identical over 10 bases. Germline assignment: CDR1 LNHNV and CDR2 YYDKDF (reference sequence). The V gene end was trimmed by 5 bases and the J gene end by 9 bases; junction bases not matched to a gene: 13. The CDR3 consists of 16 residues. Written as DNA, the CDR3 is TGTGCCACCAGCTGGGAAGCGGGAGGGCCGGTCGTTGAGCAGTTCTTC. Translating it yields CATSWEAGGPVVEQFF.

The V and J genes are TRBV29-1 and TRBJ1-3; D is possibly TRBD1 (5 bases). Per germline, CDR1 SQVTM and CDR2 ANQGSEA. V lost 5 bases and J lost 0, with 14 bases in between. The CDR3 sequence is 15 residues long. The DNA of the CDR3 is TGCAGCGTTTTCGGTACAGGTAGCTCTGGAAACACCATATATTTT. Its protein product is CSVFGTGSSGNTIYF.

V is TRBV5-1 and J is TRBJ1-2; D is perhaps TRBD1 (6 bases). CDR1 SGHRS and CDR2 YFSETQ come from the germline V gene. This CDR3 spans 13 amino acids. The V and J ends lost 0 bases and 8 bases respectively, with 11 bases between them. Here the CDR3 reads CASSLGQGKGYTF. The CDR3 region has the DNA TGCGCCAGCAGCTTGGGGCAGGGGAAGGGCTACACCTTC.

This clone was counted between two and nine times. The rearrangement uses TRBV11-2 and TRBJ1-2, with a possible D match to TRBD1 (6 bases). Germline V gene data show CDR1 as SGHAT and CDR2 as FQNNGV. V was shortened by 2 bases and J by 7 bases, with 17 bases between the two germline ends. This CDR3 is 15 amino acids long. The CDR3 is CASSLIAGEVGGYTF. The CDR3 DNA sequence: TGTGCCAGCAGCTTAATTGCAGGGGAAGTTGGTGGCTACACCTTC.

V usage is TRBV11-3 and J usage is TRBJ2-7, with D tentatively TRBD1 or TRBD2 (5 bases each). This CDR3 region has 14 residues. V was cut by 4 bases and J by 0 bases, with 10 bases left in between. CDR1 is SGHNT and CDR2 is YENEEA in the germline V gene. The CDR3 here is CASSSGTGSYEQYF. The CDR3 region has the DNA TGTGCCAGCAGCTCCGGGACCGGCTCCTACGAGCAGTACTTC.

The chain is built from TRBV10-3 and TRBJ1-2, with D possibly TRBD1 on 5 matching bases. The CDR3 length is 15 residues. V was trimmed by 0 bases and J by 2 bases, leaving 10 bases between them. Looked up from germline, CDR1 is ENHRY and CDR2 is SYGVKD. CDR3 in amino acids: CAISESGGRNYGYTF. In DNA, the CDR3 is TGTGCCATCAGTGAGTCTGGGGGACGCAACTATGGCTACACCTTC.

CDR3: CASSLRFRLEKVYGYTF. The CDR3 DNA follows: TGTGCCAGCAGCTTAAGGTTTCGGCTTGAGAAAGTCTATGGCTACACCTTC. This rearrangement joins TRBV5-6 to TRBJ1-2; D gene ambiguous. Germline-derived CDR1 and CDR2 are SGHDT and YYEEEE. V was trimmed by 2 bases and J by 4 bases, leaving 21 bases between them. The CDR3 runs 17 residues. Drawing the rest from reference TRBV5-6 and TRBJ1-2, the complete variable domain is DAGVTQSPTHLIKTRGQQVTLRCSPKSGHDTVSWYQQALGQGPQFIFQYYEEEERQRGNFPDRFSGHQFPNYSSELNVNALLLGDSALYLCASSLRFRLEKVYGYTFGSGTRLTVV.

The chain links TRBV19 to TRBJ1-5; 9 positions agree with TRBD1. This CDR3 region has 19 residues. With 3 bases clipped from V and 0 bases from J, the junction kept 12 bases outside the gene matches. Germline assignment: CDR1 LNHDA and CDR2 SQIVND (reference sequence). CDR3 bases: TGTGCCAGTAGTATTAACAGGGGGCTGGGGCTATTTAGCAATCAGCCCCAGCATTTT. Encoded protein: CASSINRGLGLFSNQPQHF. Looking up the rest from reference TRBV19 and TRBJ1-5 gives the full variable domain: DGGITQSPKYLFRKEGQNVTLSCEQNLNHDAMYWYRQDPGQGLRLIYYSQIVNDFQKGDIAEGYSVSREKKESFPLTVTSAQKNPTAFYLCASSINRGLGLFSNQPQHFGDGTRLSIL.

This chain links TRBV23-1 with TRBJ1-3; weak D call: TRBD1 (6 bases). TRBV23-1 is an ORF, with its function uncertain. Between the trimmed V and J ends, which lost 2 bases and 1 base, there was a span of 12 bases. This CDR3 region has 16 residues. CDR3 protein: CASSQARGPSGNTIYF. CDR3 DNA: TGCGCCAGCAGTCAAGCCCGGGGGCCGTCTGGAAACACCATATATTTT.

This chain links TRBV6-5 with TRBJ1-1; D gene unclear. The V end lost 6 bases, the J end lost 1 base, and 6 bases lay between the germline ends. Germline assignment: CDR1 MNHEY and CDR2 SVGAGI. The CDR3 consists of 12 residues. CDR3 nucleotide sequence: TGTGCCAGCAGCAACCCGAACACTGAAGCTTTCTTT. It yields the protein CASSNPNTEAFF.

In DNA, the CDR3 is TGTGCTAGTGGTTTGACAGGGAACACCGGGGAGCTGTTTTTT. It codes for CASGLTGNTGELFF. V is TRBV12-5 and J is TRBJ2-2; possible D gene TRBD1, 5 bases. Germline CDR1 is LGHNT and CDR2 is FRNRAP. The V and J ends lost 2 bases and 1 base respectively, with 5 bases between them. The CDR3 length is 14 residues.

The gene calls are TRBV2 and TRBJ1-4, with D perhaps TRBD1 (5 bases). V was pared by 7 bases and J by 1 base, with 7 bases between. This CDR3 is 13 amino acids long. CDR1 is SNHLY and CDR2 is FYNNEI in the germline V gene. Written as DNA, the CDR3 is TGTGCCAGCACGGGACTAACTAATGAAAAACTGTTTTTT. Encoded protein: CASTGLTNEKLFF.

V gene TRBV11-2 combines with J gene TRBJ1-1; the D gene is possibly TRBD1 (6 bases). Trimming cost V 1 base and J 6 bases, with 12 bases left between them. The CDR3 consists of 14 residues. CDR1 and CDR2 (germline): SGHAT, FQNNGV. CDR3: CASSLVPGASEAFF. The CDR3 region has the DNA TGTGCCAGCAGCTTAGTTCCAGGGGCCTCTGAAGCTTTCTTT. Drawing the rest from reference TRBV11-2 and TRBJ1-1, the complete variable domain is EAGVAQSPRYKIIEKRQSVAFWCNPISGHATLYWYQQILGQGPKLLIQFQNNGVVDDSQLPKDRFSAERLKGVDSTLKIQPAKLEDSAVYLCASSLVPGASEAFFGQGTRLTVV.

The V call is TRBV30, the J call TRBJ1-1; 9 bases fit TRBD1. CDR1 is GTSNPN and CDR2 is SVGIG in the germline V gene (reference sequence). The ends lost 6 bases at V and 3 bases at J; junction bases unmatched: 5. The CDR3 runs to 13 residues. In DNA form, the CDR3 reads TGTGCCTGTAACGACAGGGGGGACACTGAAGCTTTCTTT. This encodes CACNDRGDTEAFF.

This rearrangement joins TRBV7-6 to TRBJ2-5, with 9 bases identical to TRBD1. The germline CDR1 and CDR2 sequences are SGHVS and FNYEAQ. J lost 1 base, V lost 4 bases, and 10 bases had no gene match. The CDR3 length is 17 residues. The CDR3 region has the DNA TGTGCCAGCAGCTCTCAAGCCGGGACAGGGTTCCAAGAGACCCAGTACTTC. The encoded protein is CASSSQAGTGFQETQYF.

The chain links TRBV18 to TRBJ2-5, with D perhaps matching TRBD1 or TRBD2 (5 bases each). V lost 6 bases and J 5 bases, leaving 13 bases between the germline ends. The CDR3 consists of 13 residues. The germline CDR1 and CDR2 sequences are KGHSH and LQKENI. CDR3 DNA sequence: TGTGCCAGCTCCTCCGGGGCCGGCGAGACCCAGTACTTC. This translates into CASSSGAGETQYF.

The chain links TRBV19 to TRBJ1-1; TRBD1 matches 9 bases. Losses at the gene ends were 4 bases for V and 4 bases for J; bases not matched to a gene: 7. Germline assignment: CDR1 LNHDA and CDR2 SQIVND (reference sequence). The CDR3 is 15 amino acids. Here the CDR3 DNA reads TGTGCCAGTAGTAAAGGGACAGGGTGGGGCACTGAAGCTTTCTTT. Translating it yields CASSKGTGWGTEAFF.

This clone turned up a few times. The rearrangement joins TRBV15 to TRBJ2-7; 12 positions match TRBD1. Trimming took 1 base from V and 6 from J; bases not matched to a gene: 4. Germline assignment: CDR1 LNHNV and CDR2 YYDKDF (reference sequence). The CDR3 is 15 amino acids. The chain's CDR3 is CATSRVGTGGGEQYF. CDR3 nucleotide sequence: TGTGCCACCAGCAGAGTCGGGACAGGGGGCGGCGAGCAGTACTTC.

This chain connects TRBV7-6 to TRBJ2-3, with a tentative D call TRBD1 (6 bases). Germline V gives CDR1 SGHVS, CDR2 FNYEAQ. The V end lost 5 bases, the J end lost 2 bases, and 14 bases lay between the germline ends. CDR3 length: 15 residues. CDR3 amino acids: CASSKGHLPTDTQYF. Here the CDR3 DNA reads TGTGCCAGCAGCAAGGGACACCTACCCACAGATACGCAGTATTTT.

CDR3 protein: CASSFKGSHSPLHF. CDR3 DNA: TGTGCCAGCAGTTTTAAGGGCAGCCATTCACCCCTCCACTTT. V gene TRBV28 combines with J gene TRBJ1-6; D unclear. This CDR3 is 14 amino acids long. From germline, CDR1 is MDHEN and CDR2 SYDVKM. Trimming cost V 3 bases and J 8 bases, with 11 bases left between them.